This T cell receptor (beta chain) was captured by sequencing in a study of T cell responses to AZD1222 COVID-19 vaccine. Across the whole study: Second-dose intervals of approximately 4 or approximately 12 weeks were pooled.

General study findings and limits: Mapped onto spike, vaccine-associated CD4 TCRs spanned it and were dominant at 160-218 and 743-854. Donors were largely white British and mainly female; clonal diversity was possibly underestimated.

The table came from immunoSEQ multiplex PCR; TCRdb's copy has only in-frame clones and leaves some out. The sample lists approximately 110,000 clones; about 92% were seen once. As to this clone: Antigen: not known.

V lost 3 bases, J lost 0 bases, and 27 bases lay in between. The germline gives CDR1 MDHEN, CDR2 SYDVKM. The CDR3 is made up of 21 amino acids. Source: peripheral blood, taken on day 0 of AZD1222 vaccination. The sequence derives from an adult in good health. This sequence joins TRBV28 and TRBJ2-1; perhaps TRBD2 as D (5 bases). The CDR3 sequence: CASSFPVGSGGPPTSYNEQFF. CDR3 DNA: TGTGCCAGCAGTTTCCCGGTGGGCAGCGGCGGTCCCCCCACCTCCTACAATGAGCAGTTCTTC.